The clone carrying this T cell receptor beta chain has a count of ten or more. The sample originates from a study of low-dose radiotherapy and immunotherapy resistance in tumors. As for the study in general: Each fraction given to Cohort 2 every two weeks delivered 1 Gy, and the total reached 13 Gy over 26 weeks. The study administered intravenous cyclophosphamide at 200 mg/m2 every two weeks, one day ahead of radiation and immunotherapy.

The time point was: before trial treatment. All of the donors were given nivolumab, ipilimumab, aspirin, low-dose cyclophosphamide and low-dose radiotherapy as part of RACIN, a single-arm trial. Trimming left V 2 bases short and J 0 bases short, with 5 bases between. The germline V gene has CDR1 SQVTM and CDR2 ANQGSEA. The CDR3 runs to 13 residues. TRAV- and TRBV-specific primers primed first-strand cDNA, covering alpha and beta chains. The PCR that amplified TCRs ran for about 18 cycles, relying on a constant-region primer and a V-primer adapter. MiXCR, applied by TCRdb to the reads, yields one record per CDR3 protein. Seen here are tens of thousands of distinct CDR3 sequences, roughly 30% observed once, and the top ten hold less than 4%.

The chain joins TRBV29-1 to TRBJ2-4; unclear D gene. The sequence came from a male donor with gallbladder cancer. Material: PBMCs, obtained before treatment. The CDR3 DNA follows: TGCAGCGTTGAAATAACAGCCAAAAACATTCAGTACTTC. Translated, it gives CSVEITAKNIQYF.